Described below is a single TCR beta chain sequence and its context. The sample belongs to a study of blood T cell repertoires in COVID-19. The repertoire was sequenced with immunoSEQ multiplex PCR; TCRdb's copy has only in-frame clones and lacks some. Among 340,000 or so clones, approximately 82% were seen once, and the ten largest hold 2.5% to 3%. V lost 3 bases, J lost 10 bases, and 13 bases lay in between. The CDR3 has 12 residues. Germline-derived CDR1 and CDR2 are GTSNPN and SVGIG (reference sequence). The chain employs TRBV30 and TRBJ2-4; D gene unclear. The receptor comes from a man under 40 with active or convalescent COVID-19. The sequenced sample was peripheral blood. The CDR3 region has the DNA TGTGCCTGGAGGTCAGGATCTTATATTCAGTACTTC. It codes for CAWRSGSYIQYF.